A selection of T cell receptor beta chains follows, all from one sample in a study of T-cell reconstitution after alpha-beta-depleted transplantation in children. TCRdb fed the PCR reads into MiXCR, producing one record per CDR3 protein. The sample holds 200,000 to 300,000 distinct CDR3 sequences, roughly a quarter seen once. The sequencing used PBMCs, collected before TCRalphabeta/CD19-depleted stem cell transplant. These receptors were collected from a girl aged 2-10 years with Fanconi anemia, due to receive a stem cell transplant. CDR3s include the opening cysteine and the closing phenylalanine or tryptophan.

J gene,V gene,CDR3 protein
TRBJ1-5,TRBV27,CASSPTAFNSNQPQHF
TRBJ2-1,TRBV20-1,CSASTSGSYEQFF
TRBJ1-3,TRBV4-1,CASSQIQGASGNTIYF
TRBJ2-6,TRBV20-1,CSAHRKGAGANVLTF
TRBJ2-2,TRBV29-1,CSVEAHDGVRQNTGELFF
TRBJ2-1,TRBV29-1,CSVGPNEQFF
TRBJ2-7,TRBV5-1,CASSLAGQGTHEQYF
TRBJ2-2,TRBV5-1,CASSLNTNTGELFF
TRBJ1-2,TRBV18,CASSRTTDRGYGYTF
TRBJ2-1,TRBV19,CASTQSDYYYNEQFF
TRBJ1-3,TRBV20-1,CSAKTDPDSGNTIYF
TRBJ2-5,TRBV18,CASGSTGEETQYF
TRBJ2-1,TRBV12-3/TRBV12-4,CASSFGPYNEQFF
TRBJ1-5,TRBV18,CASSPYSNQPQHF
TRBJ2-1,TRBV11-2,CASSLDDLGNEQFF
TRBJ2-7,TRBV29-1,CSVLNDSYEQYF
TRBJ2-3,TRBV7-3,CASSLQGNTQYF
TRBJ2-7,TRBV18,CASSPPPGQGSYEQYF
TRBJ1-3,TRBV11-2,CASSLRNTIYF
TRBJ2-5,TRBV6-1,CASSESFIGKTQYF
TRBJ2-5,TRBV7-9,CASSLVTYLETQYF
TRBJ1-1,TRBV29-1,CSVVWSVNMDTEAFF
TRBJ2-7,TRBV4-1,CASSRGTSGRQNEQYF
TRBJ1-5,TRBV6-5,CASSPRGGQPQHF
TRBJ2-2,TRBV5-1,CASSLDVNTGELFF
TRBJ2-2,TRBV19,CASSIEDRGKLFF
TRBJ2-7,TRBV20-1,CSASHVAETYEQYF
TRBJ2-1,TRBV29-1,CSVGWGDNEQFF
TRBJ2-4,TRBV6-5,CASSYSMGQGSKNIQYF
TRBJ2-3,TRBV7-3,CASSLRTSDTQYF
TRBJ2-1,TRBV6-4,CASSETGGEYGEQFF
TRBJ2-3,TRBV2,CATTDMHF
TRBJ2-4,TRBV2,CASSVGTQGIQYF
TRBJ2-7,TRBV20-1,CSAMTGSAYEQYF
TRBJ2-3,TRBV12-5,CASARTGQGLPDTQYF
TRBJ2-5,TRBV20-1,CSARDPGTRETQYF
TRBJ2-1,TRBV20-1,CSAFRREAIDEQFF
TRBJ2-1,TRBV6-1,CASNRGAGVNPQFF
TRBJ1-2,TRBV27,CASSPSTGEMFYGYTF
TRBJ2-7,TRBV20-1,CSARRGRAYEQYF
TRBJ2-3,TRBV5-6,CASSSHGGDTQYF
TRBJ2-7,TRBV9,CASSPGLAGVFREQYF
TRBJ1-1,TRBV29-1,CSVEDLFRGAERNTEAFF
TRBJ2-1,TRBV25-1,CASRRTSGGGRNEQFF
TRBJ1-5,TRBV12-3/TRBV12-4,CASTGTEDQPQHF
TRBJ2-7,TRBV28,CASSWPGTSYEQYF
TRBJ2-7,TRBV28,CASRSYYEQYF
TRBJ2-3,TRBV5-1,CASSIALAGGSTDTQYF
TRBJ2-5,TRBV10-2,CASSDLPSQETQYF
TRBJ2-1,TRBV20-1,CSARIVAGATYNEQFF
TRBJ2-5,TRBV13,CASSLVIKVEGAEGTQYF